This T cell receptor beta chain appears in the sequencing data of a study of cytomegalovirus exposure and HLA in healthy donors. Regarding the study as a whole: Highly shared sequence variants in one cluster were likely a sequencing artifact.

Note on this clone: Its antigen is currently unknown.

Donors showed nominal health when sampled, although they likely had unrecorded immune exposures. PCR used 60 Vbeta primers and 13 Jbeta primers. The data were produced by immunoSEQ multiplex PCR, yet TCRdb's version contains in-frame clones alone and is incomplete. The data show some 170,000 clones, approximately 81% seen once. Germline V gene sequence: CDR1 MNHNY, CDR2 SVGAGI (reference sequence). Trimming took 8 bases from V and 14 from J, leaving 14 bases between them. The CDR3 loop spans 10 amino acids. What was sequenced was PBMCs. This TCR was sampled from a woman younger than 45 in good health and CMV-seronegative. This chain connects TRBV6-6 to TRBJ2-3; D is ambiguous. Here the CDR3 DNA reads TGTGCCAGCGGTGATAGCCTTAGGTATTTT. Its translation: CASGDSLRYF.